The 20 T cell receptor beta chains below were found in one sample sequenced in a study of prognosis after radiotherapy for stage I lung cancer. The TCR beta CDR3 region was amplified from genomic DNA, with two rounds of multiplex PCR being used for the amplification. Gene-specific primers for each TRBV and TRBJ gene drove first-round PCR. Via MiXCR, TCRdb re-called the multiplex PCR reads, giving one row per CDR3 protein. The sample has some 39,000 distinct CDR3 sequences, around 24% seen once. The sample was PBMCs, taken before or after stereotactic body radiation therapy (not recorded which). These receptors were obtained from a donor aged 50 or older with non-small cell lung cancer.

The CDR3 loop is CSARLRGESGSYNEQFF. CDR3 coding DNA: TGCAGTGCTAGATTGAGGGGGGAGAGTGGCTCCTACAATGAGCAGTTCTTC. This chain uses TRBV20-1 with TRBJ2-1; D may be TRBD1 or TRBD2 (6 bases each). This CDR3 contains 17 residues. The V gene lost 2 bases and the J gene lost 0 bases, with 17 bases spanning the gap. Germline CDR1 DFQATT, CDR2 SNEGSKA (reference sequence).

About this clonotype: A far larger clone lies a single base away; this is likely a read error. The rearrangement links TRBV6-2 or TRBV6-3 to TRBJ1-2; D is possibly TRBD1 (5 bases). Germline lookup yields CDR1 MNHEY and CDR2 SVGEGT. This CDR3 spans 14 amino acids. The germline V and J ends were trimmed by 4 bases and 8 bases, with 17 bases remaining between them. The CDR3 DNA is TGTGCCAGCAGTTCCGAGGTGGGGCTCAGGGGCTACACCTTC. Its protein product is CASSSEVGLRGYTF.

This clonotype was counted at least ten times. The rearrangement links TRBV7-9 to TRBJ2-7; no clear D gene. This CDR3 comprises 15 residues. The ends were cut back, 5 bases at V and 0 bases at J, with 14 bases in the middle. Germline V gives CDR1 SEHNR, CDR2 FQNEAQ (reference sequence). CDR3 DNA sequence: TGTGCCAGCAGCCCACTTCCGCAGAGCTCCTACGAGCAGTACTTC. Translation gives CASSPLPQSSYEQYF.

This clonotype showed up many times. This chain links TRBV7-2 with TRBJ1-6; D is unclear. CDR1 is SGHTA and CDR2 is FQGNSA in the germline V gene. With 5 bases removed from V and 0 bases from J, the gap between germline ends came to 17 bases. The CDR3 extends over 18 amino acids. CDR3 bases: TGTGCCAGCAGCCTAGAGCGCAGACCGAGCTCCTATAATTCACCCCTCCACTTT. This gives the protein CASSLERRPSSYNSPLHF. Full variable domain (rest looked up from reference TRBV7-2 and TRBJ1-6): GAGVSQSPSNKVTEKGKDVELRCDPISGHTALYWYRQSLGQGLEFLIYFQGNSAPDKSGLPSDRFSAERTGGSVSTLTIQRTQQEDSAVYLCASSLERRPSSYNSPLHFGNGTRLTVT.

The sample holds many counts of this clonotype. V is TRBV19 and J is TRBJ2-7, with unresolved D. The germline V and J ends were trimmed by 4 bases and 6 bases, with 19 bases remaining between them. CDR3 length equals 15 residues. Germline CDR1 LNHDA, CDR2 SQIVND (reference sequence). The CDR3 reads CASSNPGSARSEQYF. CDR3 coding DNA: TGTGCCAGTAGTAATCCGGGCTCCGCCCGTAGCGAGCAGTACTTC. The full variable domain, with the rest looked up from reference TRBV19 and TRBJ2-7, is DGGITQSPKYLFRKEGQNVTLSCEQNLNHDAMYWYRQDPGQGLRLIYYSQIVNDFQKGDIAEGYSVSREKKESFPLTVTSAQKNPTAFYLCASSNPGSARSEQYFGPGTRLTVT.

The table lists this clonotype with many counts. The rearrangement links TRBV6-1 to TRBJ2-7; the D is unclear. Germline V gene sequence: CDR1 MNHNS, CDR2 SASEGT. The CDR3 loop spans 15 amino acids. The germline V and J ends were trimmed by 6 bases and 3 bases, with 18 bases remaining between them. The CDR3, as DNA: TGTGCCAGCAGCTCCAGGTTCACCTCGTTCTACGAGCAGTACTTC. It codes for CASSSRFTSFYEQYF.

This clonotype was found many times. The CDR3 DNA reads as TGCAGTGCTACGGACGGCTCTATCTCGCATTTT. It codes for CSATDGSISHF. The chain links TRBV20-1 to TRBJ1-5, with D unclear. Germline lookup yields CDR1 DFQATT and CDR2 SNEGSKA (reference sequence). V was shortened by 4 bases and J by 15 bases, with 16 bases between the two germline ends. The CDR3 is 11 amino acids.

This clonotype was picked up one time. Since a much larger clone is just one base distant, this may be a read error. The CDR3: CASSRTGQLFF. The CDR3 region has the DNA TGTGCCAGCAGCCGGACCGGGCAGCTGTTTTTT. The V and J genes are TRBV5-5 and TRBJ2-2; D call uncertain. The CDR3 extends over 11 amino acids. The V gene's germline CDR1 is SGHKS and CDR2 YYEKEE (reference sequence). Full variable domain (outside the CDR3, taken from reference TRBV5-5 and TRBJ2-2): DAGVTQSPTHLIKTRGQQVTLRCSPISGHKSVSWYQQVLGQGPQFIFQYYEKEERGRGNFPDRFSARQFPNYSSELNVNALLLGDSALYLCASSRTGQLFFGEGSRLTVL.

This clonotype has ten or more counts. V is TRBV2 and J is TRBJ1-5, with D possibly TRBD1 on 5 matching bases. Germline V CDR1 and CDR2: SNHLY, FYNNEI. There are 15 residues in the CDR3. V gave up 6 bases and J gave up 0 bases, with 12 bases separating them. The CDR3 DNA is TGTGCCAGCAGATTTACAGGTGGTAGCAATCAGCCCCAGCATTTT. It specifies CASRFTGGSNQPQHF.

The sample holds many counts of this clonotype. This chain uses TRBV20-1 with TRBJ1-5; 8 nucleotides match TRBD1. Germline V gene lookup returns CDR1 DFQATT and CDR2 SNEGSKA (reference sequence). With 1 base clipped from V and 7 bases from J, the junction kept 6 bases outside the gene matches. The CDR3 has 14 amino acids. CDR3 nucleotide sequence: TGCAGTGCTAGAGCCGGACAGGGTAACCAGCCCCAGCATTTT. Amino acids: CSARAGQGNQPQHF.

This clonotype was found many times. The chain uses TRBV19 and TRBJ2-7; 8 nucleotides agree with TRBD2. The V gene's germline CDR1 is LNHDA and CDR2 SQIVND (reference sequence). CDR3 size: 14 residues. The trim removed 5 bases at V and 0 bases at J, leaving 3 bases unmatched. The CDR3: CASSLGLDSYEQYF. The CDR3 DNA reads TGTGCCAGTAGTTTGGGACTAGACTCCTACGAGCAGTACTTC.

This clonotype showed up many times. V and J are TRBV20-1 and TRBJ1-1; D gene uncertain. This CDR3 region has 13 residues. V was pared by 3 bases and J by 7 bases, with 15 bases between. The germline CDR1 and CDR2 sequences are DFQATT and SNEGSKA (reference sequence). The DNA of the CDR3 is TGCAGTGCTAGGGAAGACACTCAGTTTGAAGCTTTCTTT. Its protein product is CSAREDTQFEAFF.

On this clonotype: A much larger clone differs by one base, so this may be a read error. V and J are TRBV9 and TRBJ2-3; 8 bases line up with TRBD2. V lost 0 bases, J lost 4 bases, and 10 bases stayed unmatched. CDR3 size: 17 residues. The germline V gene encodes CDR1 SGDLS and CDR2 YYNGEE. CDR3 loop: CASSVGVTGRGSDTQYF. The CDR3 bases are TGTGCCAGCAGCGTAGGAGTAACCGGGAGGGGATCAGATACGCAGTATTTT.

This clonotype appeared many times. The gene calls are TRBV2 and TRBJ1-1, with D unresolved. This CDR3 spans 11 amino acids. V was shortened by 7 bases and J by 3 bases, with 6 bases between the two germline ends. CDR1 and CDR2 from the germline V gene are SNHLY and FYNNEI. CDR3 coding DNA: TGTGCCAGCACCATAGACACTGAAGCTTTCTTT. Protein product: CASTIDTEAFF.

As regards this clonotype: A much more abundant neighbour one base away suggests this may be a read error. This chain joins TRBV5-6 and TRBJ2-5; tentatively, D is TRBD2 (7 bases). Germline V gives CDR1 SGHDT, CDR2 YYEEEE. V lost 3 bases and J lost 5, with 17 bases in between. The CDR3 contains 15 residues. In nucleotides, the CDR3 is TGTGCCAGCAGCTGGTGGTGGGGGGGCCGGGAGACCCAGTACTTC. Residues: CASSWWWGGRETQYF.

At least ten counts were recorded for this clonotype. V gene TRBV28 combines with J gene TRBJ1-5, with 7 bases aligning to TRBD1. Germline CDR1 MDHEN, CDR2 SYDVKM. The V gene end was trimmed by 10 bases and the J gene end by 0 bases; junction bases not matched to a gene: 15. The CDR3 totals 17 residues. In DNA form, the CDR3 reads TGTGCCATCTTAGGGGGCAATACCCACTATAGCAATCAGCCCCAGCATTTT. This encodes CAILGGNTHYSNQPQHF.

With respect to this clonotype: A clone one base away is much larger, so this may be a read error. The chain carries TRBV3-1 and TRBJ1-5; D gene unclear. Germline V CDR1 and CDR2: LGHDT, YNNKEL (reference sequence). The CDR3 consists of 13 residues. CDR3: CTSSQGLDQPQHF. The CDR3 DNA reads as TGTACCAGCAGCCAAGGGTTAGATCAGCCCCAGCATTTT.

This clonotype was seen many times. The J gene is TRBJ2-7, the V gene TRBV5-1; either TRBD1 or TRBD2 may supply D (5 bases each). The germline gives CDR1 SGHRS, CDR2 YFSETQ. This CDR3 spans 14 amino acids. The V gene lost 4 bases and the J gene lost 3 bases, with 14 bases spanning the gap. The CDR3 nucleotides read TGCGCCAGCAGCCGGGACCTGGGTAACTACGAGCAGTACTTC. As protein: CASSRDLGNYEQYF.

A note on this clonotype: A clone one base away is much larger, so this may be a read error. The chain recombines TRBV6-2 or TRBV6-3 with TRBJ1-1; tentatively, D is TRBD1 (5 bases). Germline V gene data show CDR1 as MNHEY and CDR2 as SVGEGT. The CDR3 extends over 13 amino acids. CDR3 sequence: CATLRGKNTEALF. The DNA for the CDR3 is TGTGCCACCCTCCGGGGGAAGAACACTGAAGCTTTATTT.

Many counts were recorded for this clonotype. The V call is TRBV20-1, the J call TRBJ1-1; perhaps TRBD1 as D (5 bases). Germline lookup yields CDR1 DFQATT and CDR2 SNEGSKA (reference sequence). The CDR3 loop spans 13 amino acids. The V and J ends lost 5 bases and 3 bases respectively, with 13 bases between them. Here the CDR3 DNA reads TGCAGTGCTTTTGGGGTGGGGGACACTGAAGCTTTCTTT. Translated: CSAFGVGDTEAFF.